This TCR beta chain was captured by sequencing in a study of beta chain features in type 1 diabetes. Study-wide results and limits: All four CD4+ subsets from Type 1 diabetes patients carried moderately but significantly shorter TCRB CDR3s.

Expressed TCRB transcripts were sequenced because the isolated RNA had all been reverse transcribed beforehand. Clones were read by immunoSEQ multiplex PCR, and TCRdb kept only the in-frame ones, dropping some. The data hold around 650,000 clones, with about an eighth observed a single time. With respect to this clone: Its antigen is unidentified.

CDR3 size: 13 residues. Trimming took off 2 bases at V and 4 bases at J, with 6 bases between the two ends. Germline CDR1 SGHRS, CDR2 YFSETQ. The specimen sequenced was naive CD4+ T cells from blood. This TCR derives from a young man with type 1 diabetes. The chain combines TRBV5-1 with TRBJ2-2, with D possibly being TRBD2 (6 bases). The CDR3 bases are TGCGCCAGCAGCTTCGGGAGCACCGGGGAGCTGTTTTTT. Protein sequence: CASSFGSTGELFF.